What follows is one TCR beta chain and its context. Clones were read by immunoSEQ multiplex PCR, and TCRdb kept only the in-frame ones, dropping some. This sample has approximately 2,200,000 clones, with 90% to 95% found just once. These data originate in a study of shared clonotypes between healthy human individuals. V lost 4 bases, J lost 1 base, and 13 bases lay in between. This CDR3 is built from 15 residues. Looked up from germline, CDR1 is SGHVS and CDR2 is FQNEAQ. Naive CD8 cells were CD45RO-negative, positively selected for CCR7, excluding terminally differentiated effector memory CD45RA+ cells.

Sequencing input: naive CD8+ T cells from PBMCs. This TCR came from a man between 18 and 29 years old in good health. Some clones in this sample may be carry-over from other donors' samples. J is TRBJ2-5 and V is TRBV7-8, with D possibly called TRBD1 or TRBD2 (5 bases each). The CDR3 protein is CASSSSRGAQETQYF. As DNA, the CDR3 is TGTGCCAGCAGCTCGTCACGAGGGGCCCAAGAGACCCAGTACTTC.